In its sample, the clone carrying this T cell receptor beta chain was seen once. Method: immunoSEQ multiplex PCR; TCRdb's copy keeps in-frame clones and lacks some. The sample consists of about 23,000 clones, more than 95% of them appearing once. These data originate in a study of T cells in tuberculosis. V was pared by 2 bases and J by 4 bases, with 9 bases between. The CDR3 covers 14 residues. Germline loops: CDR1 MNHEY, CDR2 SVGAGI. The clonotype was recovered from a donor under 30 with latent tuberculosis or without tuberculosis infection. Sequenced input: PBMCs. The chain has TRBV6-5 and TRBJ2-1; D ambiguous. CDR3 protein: CASSYGAAYNEQFF. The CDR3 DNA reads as TGTGCCAGCAGTTACGGTGCAGCGTACAATGAGCAGTTCTTC.